The 4 T cell receptor beta chains in this list originate from one sample, sequenced in a study of immune evolution from preneoplasia to lung adenocarcinoma. Only in-frame clones appear in the TCRdb table, and some are missing; sequencing was by immunoSEQ multiplex PCR. The repertoire consists of over 30,000 clones, with about 74% occurring once and the leading ten covering about 6.5%. Sequences were obtained from FFPE invasive lung adenocarcinoma tissue. The receptor source for this set is a person aged 55 to 75 with lung adenocarcinoma.

The chain couples TRBV6-6 to TRBJ2-7; 9 nucleotides match TRBD1. Germline CDR1 reads MNHNY; CDR2 reads SVGAGI (reference sequence). Trimming removed 6 bases from V and 2 bases from J; junction bases left unmatched: 5. This CDR3 region has 14 residues. The CDR3 DNA is TGTGCCAGCAGCGGCGGGACAGGGACCTACGAGCAGTACTTC. This gives the protein CASSGGTGTYEQYF.

The chain is built from TRBV5-1 and TRBJ2-5, with a weak D call TRBD2 (6 bases). Germline CDR1 reads SGHRS; CDR2 reads YFSETQ. The ends were cut back, 4 bases at V and 5 bases at J, with 15 bases in the middle. The CDR3 totals 14 residues. CDR3 sequence reads: CASSGQAGEETQYF. CDR3 sequence (DNA): TGCGCCAGCAGCGGGCAAGCGGGTGAGGAGACCCAGTACTTC.

This clone has only one observation. The rearrangement uses TRBV28 and TRBJ1-2; 8 nucleotides line up with TRBD1. J was trimmed by 6 bases and V by 6 bases; bases with no gene match: 9. The CDR3 contains 14 residues. Germline lookup yields CDR1 MDHEN and CDR2 SYDVKM. CDR3 DNA: TGTGCCAGCAGCCCCTCGGACAGGGAGGATGGCTACACCTTC. It translates to CASSPSDREDGYTF.

Concerning this clone itself: At the DNA level, this CDR3 is encoded by other sequences in the same sample as well. The rearrangement joins TRBV9 to TRBJ2-7, with TRBD1 matching 8 bases. Looked up from germline, CDR1 is SGDLS and CDR2 is YYNGEE. The trim removed 3 bases at V and 3 bases at J, leaving 8 bases unmatched. CDR3 length equals 15 residues. This CDR3 reads CASSAGQGANYEQYF. The CDR3 DNA follows: TGTGCCAGCAGCGCAGGGCAGGGGGCGAACTACGAGCAGTACTTC.